The rows below give T cell receptor beta chains drawn from one sample of a study of regulatory dendritic cells for organ transplantation. Generated by immunoSEQ multiplex PCR, the TCRdb table keeps only in-frame clones and is missing some. The data hold 30,000 to 40,000 clones, with approximately 88% observed a single time. Sample: naive CD4+ T cells from blood. These receptors all come from a human donor in good health. Both conserved end residues are part of each CDR3. Fields, in order: D gene, clone size, V gene, J gene, CDR3 protein, CDR3 DNA. The D gene is left open where the match is weak. A clone size is listed for some rows: how often the clone was seen (once, few, many), or a class if it is expanded.

NA	NA	TRBV15	TRBJ2-5	CATSREGDQETQYF	TGTGCCACCAGCAGAGAGGGGGACCAAGAGACCCAGTACTTC
NA	NA	TRBV2	TRBJ2-7	CASIPGANRYEQYF	TGTGCCAGTATTCCAGGGGCCAATCGCTACGAGCAGTACTTC
TRBD1	NA	TRBV6-1	TRBJ2-5	CASSEPTGFVQETQYF	TGTGCCAGCAGTGAACCGACAGGGTTTGTACAAGAGACCCAGTACTTC
TRBD1	few	TRBV6-1	TRBJ1-2	CASSESYGTGGNYGYTF	TGTGCCAGCAGTGAATCTTATGGTACAGGGGGCAACTATGGCTACACCTTC
NA	NA	TRBV25-1	TRBJ1-4	CASTQQGATNEKLFF	TGTGCCAGCACTCAACAGGGCGCAACTAATGAAAAACTGTTTTTT
TRBD2	NA	TRBV30	TRBJ2-5	CASGTSGQETQYF	TGTGCCTCCGGGACTAGCGGGCAAGAGACCCAGTACTTC
NA	few	TRBV27	TRBJ1-4	CASSLTGWTNEKLFF	TGTGCCAGCAGTTTGACGGGGTGGACTAATGAAAAACTGTTTTTT
NA	NA	TRBV15	TRBJ1-5	CATSEGISNQPQHF	TGTGCCACCAGCGAGGGTATTAGCAATCAGCCCCAGCATTTT
NA	NA	TRBV9	TRBJ2-7	CASSLGAETTYEQYF	TGTGCCAGCAGCCTAGGGGCGGAGACAACCTACGAGCAGTACTTC
TRBD1	few	TRBV20-1	TRBJ1-5	CSAPTGPTQHF	TGCAGTGCTCCGACAGGGCCGACCCAGCATTTT
NA	NA	TRBV10-3	TRBJ2-7	CAIKNRERYEQYF	TGTGCCATCAAGAACAGGGAACGATACGAGCAGTACTTC
NA	NA	TRBV18	TRBJ1-4	CASSPLPPGATNEKLFF	TGTGCCAGCTCACCACTACCGCCTGGCGCAACTAATGAAAAACTGTTTTTT
NA	NA	TRBV2	TRBJ1-1	CASSEVREDTEAFF	TGTGCCAGCAGTGAAGTGCGGGAGGACACTGAAGCTTTCTTT
TRBD1	once	TRBV9	TRBJ2-1	CASSTTGQGYNEQFF	TGTGCCAGCAGCACCACGGGACAGGGCTACAATGAGCAGTTCTTC
TRBD2	NA	TRBV4-1	TRBJ2-5	CASSQDGGASGTETQYF	TGCGCCAGCAGCCAAGACGGAGGGGCTAGCGGGACAGAGACCCAGTACTTC
TRBD1	NA	TRBV7-2	TRBJ1-2	CASSLGGTARLSYGYTF	TGTGCCAGCAGCTTAGGTGGGACAGCCCGACTTTCCTATGGCTACACCTTC
NA	few	TRBV10-1	TRBJ1-1	CASSSTQGMNTEAFF	TGCGCCAGCAGTTCAACACAGGGAATGAACACTGAAGCTTTCTTT
TRBD2	NA	TRBV7-8	TRBJ2-1	CASSYSGGRDEQFF	TGTGCCAGCAGTTATAGCGGGGGCCGGGATGAGCAGTTCTTC
NA	NA	TRBV7-2	TRBJ1-5	CASSEPGDGSNQPQHF	TGTGCCAGCAGCGAACCAGGGGATGGCAGCAATCAGCCCCAGCATTTT
TRBD1	NA	TRBV6-6	TRBJ1-2	CASTSDLDRAGYTF	TGTGCCAGCACCTCCGACTTAGACAGGGCGGGCTACACCTTC
NA	NA	TRBV14	TRBJ2-1	CASSQYLLNEQFF	TGTGCCAGCAGCCAATATCTACTGAATGAGCAGTTCTTC
NA	NA	TRBV28	TRBJ1-1	CASSTSTVMNTEAFF	TGTGCCAGCAGCACCTCGACAGTAATGAACACTGAAGCTTTCTTT
NA	NA	TRBV6-1	TRBJ2-5	CASSEAQGSRETQYF	TGTGCCAGCAGTGAAGCGCAGGGATCCCGGGAGACCCAGTACTTC
TRBD2	NA	TRBV2	TRBJ2-3	CASSASGKITDTQYF	TGTGCCAGCAGTGCGAGCGGGAAGATCACAGATACGCAGTATTTT
NA	NA	TRBV7-3	TRBJ2-6	CASSPDGSRLFSGANVLTF	TGTGCCAGCAGCCCCGACGGATCAAGACTATTTTCTGGGGCCAACGTCCTGACTTTC
NA	NA	TRBV18	TRBJ1-1	CASSPAEGVGTEAFF	TGTGCCAGCTCACCTGCAGAGGGTGTCGGCACTGAAGCTTTCTTT
NA	NA	TRBV6-5	TRBJ1-2	CASSYSGTRGIGYTF	TGTGCCAGCAGTTACTCTGGGACGCGAGGGATTGGCTACACCTTC
TRBD2	NA	TRBV7-6	TRBJ2-7	CASSPQPYGGGLGEQYF	TGTGCCAGCAGCCCACAACCATATGGCGGGGGGTTGGGGGAGCAGTACTTC
TRBD1	NA	TRBV7-3	TRBJ1-1	CASSERTGTGSAEAFF	TGTGCCAGCAGCGAACGGACAGGGACAGGGAGCGCTGAAGCTTTCTTT
TRBD2	NA	TRBV29-1	TRBJ2-7	CSVGREAYEQYF	TGCAGCGTTGGACGGGAGGCCTACGAGCAGTACTTC
NA	NA	TRBV2	TRBJ1-2	CATGQEIYHGYTF	TGTGCCACGGGGCAGGAGATCTATCATGGCTACACCTTC
NA	once	TRBV4-1	TRBJ2-6	CASSHQGSGANVLTF	TGCGCCAGCAGCCACCAGGGATCTGGGGCCAACGTCCTGACTTTC
TRBD2	NA	TRBV18	TRBJ2-3	CASSPRTSGTTDTQYF	TGTGCCAGCTCACCCCGGACTAGCGGGACCACAGATACGCAGTATTTT
TRBD2	NA	TRBV6-6	TRBJ2-7	CASSGGGTSDYEQYF	TGTGCCAGCAGTGGGGGCGGGACTAGCGACTACGAGCAGTACTTC
NA	few	TRBV4-2	TRBJ1-3	CASSPNDRLGNTIYF	TGTGCCAGCAGCCCGAACGACAGGCTTGGAAACACCATATATTTT
NA	NA	TRBV5-1	TRBJ2-1	CASSLVVDNEQFF	TGCGCCAGCAGCTTGGTTGTGGACAATGAGCAGTTCTTC
NA	NA	TRBV12-2	TRBJ1-5	CASRLDQINQPQHF	TGTGCAAGTCGCTTAGATCAGATAAATCAGCCCCAGCATTTT
NA	NA	TRBV6-5	TRBJ2-2	CASRADRGANGELFF	TGTGCCAGCAGGGCCGACAGAGGGGCCAACGGGGAGCTGTTTTTT
NA	few	TRBV5-1	TRBJ1-2	CASSLEFRGDVGGYTF	TGCGCCAGCAGCTTGGAATTCAGAGGGGACGTAGGTGGCTACACCTTC
NA	once	TRBV2	TRBJ1-5	CASSVQGRGYQPQHF	TGTGCCAGCAGCGTTCAGGGGAGGGGTTATCAGCCCCAGCATTTT
NA	NA	TRBV19	TRBJ1-6	CASISSYNSPLHF	TGTGCCAGTATCAGCTCCTATAATTCACCCCTCCACTTT
NA	once	TRBV21-1	TRBJ2-5	CASSKVGNQETQYF	TGTGCCAGCAGCAAAGTTGGGAACCAAGAGACCCAGTACTTC
TRBD1	NA	TRBV11-3	TRBJ2-1	CASSLVTGTGIVNEQFF	TGTGCCAGCAGCTTAGTAACCGGGACAGGGATTGTGAATGAGCAGTTCTTC
TRBD2	NA	TRBV19	TRBJ2-1	CASSMGLAGGSSYNEQFF	TGTGCCAGTAGTATGGGACTAGCGGGAGGGAGCTCCTACAATGAGCAGTTCTTC
NA	NA	TRBV19	TRBJ1-5	CASSIVGKIGTAYYQPQHF	TGTGCCAGTAGTATAGTCGGAAAGATCGGGACGGCTTATTATCAGCCCCAGCATTTT
NA	NA	TRBV7-6	TRBJ1-4	CASSLAHSGIWDEKLFF	TGTGCCAGCAGCTTAGCACATTCCGGGATATGGGATGAAAAACTGTTTTTT
NA	NA	TRBV15	TRBJ1-1	CATSAIGTEAFF	TGTGCCACCAGCGCCATAGGCACTGAAGCTTTCTTT
TRBD1	once	TRBV9	TRBJ2-5	CASSVLITGGAETQYF	TGTGCCAGCAGCGTACTAATTACAGGGGGCGCGGAGACCCAGTACTTC
NA	NA	TRBV6-5	TRBJ2-7	CAYKRSSYEQYF	TGTGCTTACAAGCGGAGCTCCTACGAGCAGTACTTC
NA	NA	TRBV30	TRBJ2-2	CAWSGIPGELFF	TGTGCCTGGAGTGGTATCCCCGGGGAGCTGTTTTTT
NA	NA	TRBV5-6	TRBJ2-5	CASSSQGRETQYF	TGTGCCAGCAGCTCCCAAGGACGAGAGACCCAGTACTTC
NA	NA	TRBV7-2	TRBJ2-5	CASSRTIRRDWETQYF	TGTGCCAGCAGCCGGACTATCCGGAGAGACTGGGAGACCCAGTACTTC
TRBD1	once	TRBV7-2	TRBJ2-7	CASSSVGTGLEQYF	TGTGCCAGCAGCTCTGTCGGGACAGGGCTCGAGCAGTACTTC
NA	NA	TRBV7-3	TRBJ2-2	CASSSGGANRGLTGAGELFF	TGTGCCAGCAGCTCCGGAGGGGCGAACAGGGGCCTAACAGGGGCCGGGGAGCTGTTTTTT
NA	NA	TRBV6-5	TRBJ1-5	CASSYGIPRGNQPQHF	TGTGCCAGCAGTTACGGAATACCCCGGGGCAATCAGCCCCAGCATTTT